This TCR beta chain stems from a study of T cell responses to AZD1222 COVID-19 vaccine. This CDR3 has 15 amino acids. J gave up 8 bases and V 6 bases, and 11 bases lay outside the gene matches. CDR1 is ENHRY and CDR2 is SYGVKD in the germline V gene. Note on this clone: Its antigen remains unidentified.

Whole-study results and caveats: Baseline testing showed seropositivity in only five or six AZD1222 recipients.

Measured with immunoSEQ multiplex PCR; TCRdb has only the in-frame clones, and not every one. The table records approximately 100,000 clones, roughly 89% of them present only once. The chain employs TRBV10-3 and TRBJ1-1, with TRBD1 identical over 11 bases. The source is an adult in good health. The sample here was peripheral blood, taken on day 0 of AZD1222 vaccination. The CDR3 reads CAIRRDRGEPLEAFF. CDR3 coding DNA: TGTGCCATCAGGAGGGACAGGGGGGAACCGTTGGAAGCTTTCTTT.